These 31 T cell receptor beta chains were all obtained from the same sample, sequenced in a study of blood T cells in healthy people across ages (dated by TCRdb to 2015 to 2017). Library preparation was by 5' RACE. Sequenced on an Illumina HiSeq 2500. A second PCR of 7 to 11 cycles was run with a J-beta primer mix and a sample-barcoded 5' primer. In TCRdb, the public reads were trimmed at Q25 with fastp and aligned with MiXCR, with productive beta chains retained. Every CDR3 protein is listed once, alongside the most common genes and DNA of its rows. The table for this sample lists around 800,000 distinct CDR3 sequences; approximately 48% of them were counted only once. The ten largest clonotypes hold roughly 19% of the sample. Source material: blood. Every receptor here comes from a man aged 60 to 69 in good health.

Here the CDR3 reads CASSLDPGGNGYTF. CDR3 coding DNA: TGCGCCAGCAGCTTGGACCCAGGGGGCAATGGCTACACCTTC. The rearrangement links TRBV5-1 to TRBJ1-2; 8 bases fit TRBD1. The length of the CDR3 is 14 residues. Germline CDR1 and CDR2: SGHRS and YFSETQ. J gave up 6 bases and V 0 bases, and 4 bases lay outside the gene matches.

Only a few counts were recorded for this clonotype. This CDR3 is CSARGSTAPNSPLHF. The CDR3 DNA follows: TGCAGTGCTAGGGGGTCGACAGCCCCGAATTCACCCCTCCACTTT. The chain recombines TRBV20-1 with TRBJ1-6; tentative D call: TRBD1 (5 bases). The germline gives CDR1 DFQATT, CDR2 SNEGSKA (reference sequence). V was pared by 3 bases and J by 7 bases, with 16 bases between. This CDR3 is 15 amino acids long.

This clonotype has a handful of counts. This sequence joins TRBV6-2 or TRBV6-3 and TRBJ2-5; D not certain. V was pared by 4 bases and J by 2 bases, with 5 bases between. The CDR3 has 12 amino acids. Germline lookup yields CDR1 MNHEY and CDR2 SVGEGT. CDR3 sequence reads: CASSSEQETQYF. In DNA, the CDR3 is TGTGCCAGCAGTTCCGAGCAAGAGACCCAGTACTTC.

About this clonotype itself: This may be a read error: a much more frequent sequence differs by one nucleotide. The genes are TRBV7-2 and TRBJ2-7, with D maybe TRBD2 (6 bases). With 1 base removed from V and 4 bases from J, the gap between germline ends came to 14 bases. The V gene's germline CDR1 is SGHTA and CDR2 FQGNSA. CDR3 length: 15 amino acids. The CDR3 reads CASSLGGTALYEQYF. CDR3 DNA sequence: TGTGCCAGCAGCTTAGGCGGGACGGCGTTATACGAGCAGTACTTC.

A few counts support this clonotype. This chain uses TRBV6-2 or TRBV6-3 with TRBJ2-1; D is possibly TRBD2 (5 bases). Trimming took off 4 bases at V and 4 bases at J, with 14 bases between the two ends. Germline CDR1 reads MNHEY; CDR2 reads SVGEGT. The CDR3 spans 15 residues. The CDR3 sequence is CASSSYPGSYNEQFF. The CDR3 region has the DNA TGTGCCAGCAGTTCATACCCGGGATCTTACAATGAGCAGTTCTTC.

The CDR3 here is CASSTRDQETQYF. CDR3 nucleotide sequence: TGTGCCAGCAGCACCCGGGACCAAGAGACCCAGTACTTC. The chain uses TRBV21-1 and TRBJ2-5. TRBV21-1 is designated a pseudogene. The CDR3 has 13 amino acids.

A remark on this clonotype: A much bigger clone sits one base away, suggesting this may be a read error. CDR3 protein: CASSPEGPAVSGANVLTF. The CDR3 nucleotides are TGTGCCAGCAGCCCCGAGGGCCCGGCGGTCTCTGGGGCCAACGTCCTGACTTTC. The chain couples TRBV9 to TRBJ2-6, with a weak D call TRBD2 (5 bases). CDR1 SGDLS and CDR2 YYNGEE come from the germline V gene. The CDR3 totals 18 residues. Trimming left V 4 bases short and J 0 bases short, with 17 bases between.

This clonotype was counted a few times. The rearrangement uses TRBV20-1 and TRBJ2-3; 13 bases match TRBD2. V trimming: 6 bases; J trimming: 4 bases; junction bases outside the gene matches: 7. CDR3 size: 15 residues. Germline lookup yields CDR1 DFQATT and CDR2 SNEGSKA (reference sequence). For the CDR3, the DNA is TGCAGTGCAAGGGGACTAGCGGGGTTCTCAGATACGCAGTATTTT. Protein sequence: CSARGLAGFSDTQYF.

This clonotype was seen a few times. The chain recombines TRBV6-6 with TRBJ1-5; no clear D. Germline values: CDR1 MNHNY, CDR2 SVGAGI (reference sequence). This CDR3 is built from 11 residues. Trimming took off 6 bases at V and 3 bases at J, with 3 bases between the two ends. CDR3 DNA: TGTGCCAGCAGGGACAATCAGCCCCAGCATTTT. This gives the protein CASRDNQPQHF.

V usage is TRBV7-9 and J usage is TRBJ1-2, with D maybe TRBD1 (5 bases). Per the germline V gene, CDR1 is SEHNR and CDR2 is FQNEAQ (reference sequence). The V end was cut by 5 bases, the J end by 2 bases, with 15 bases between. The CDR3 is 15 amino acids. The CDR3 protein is CASSTLSTENYGYTF. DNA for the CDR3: TGTGCCAGCAGCACCTTATCGACAGAGAACTATGGCTACACCTTC. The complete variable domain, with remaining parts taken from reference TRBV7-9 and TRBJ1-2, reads DTGVSQNPRHKITKRGQNVTFRCDPISEHNRLYWYRQTLGQGPEFLTYFQNEAQLEKSRLLSDRFSAERPKGSFSTLEIQRTEQGDSAMYLCASSTLSTENYGYTFGSGTRLTVV.

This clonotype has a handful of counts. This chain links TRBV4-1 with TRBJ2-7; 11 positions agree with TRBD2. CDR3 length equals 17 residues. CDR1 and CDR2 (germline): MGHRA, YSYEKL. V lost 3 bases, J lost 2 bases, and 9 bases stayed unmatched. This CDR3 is CASSQDFASGGTYEQYF. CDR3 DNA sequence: TGCGCCAGCAGCCAGGACTTTGCTAGCGGGGGGACCTACGAGCAGTACTTC.

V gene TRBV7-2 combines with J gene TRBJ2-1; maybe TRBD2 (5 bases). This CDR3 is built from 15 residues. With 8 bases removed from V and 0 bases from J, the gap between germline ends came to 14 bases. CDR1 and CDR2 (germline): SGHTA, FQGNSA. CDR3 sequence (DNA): TGTGCCAGCCACGCGGGCGGAAGCTCCTACAATGAGCAGTTCTTC. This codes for CASHAGGSSYNEQFF.

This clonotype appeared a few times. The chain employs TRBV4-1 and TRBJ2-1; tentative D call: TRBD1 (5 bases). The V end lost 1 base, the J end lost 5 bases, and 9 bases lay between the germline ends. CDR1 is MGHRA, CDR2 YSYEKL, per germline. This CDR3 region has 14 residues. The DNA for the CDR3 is TGCGCCAGCAGCCAAGTCTCAGGGAACAATGAGCAGTTCTTC. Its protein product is CASSQVSGNNEQFF.

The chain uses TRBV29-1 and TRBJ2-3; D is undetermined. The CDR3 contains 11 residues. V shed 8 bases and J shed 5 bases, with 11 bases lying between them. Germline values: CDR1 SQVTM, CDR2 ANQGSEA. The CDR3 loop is CSCRQVDTQYF. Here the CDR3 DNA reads TGCAGCTGTAGGCAGGTAGATACGCAGTATTTT.

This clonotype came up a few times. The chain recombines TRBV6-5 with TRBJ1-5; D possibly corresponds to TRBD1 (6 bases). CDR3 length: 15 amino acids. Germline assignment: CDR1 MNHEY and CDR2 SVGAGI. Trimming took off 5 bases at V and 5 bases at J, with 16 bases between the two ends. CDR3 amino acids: CASSHWTDRHQPQHF. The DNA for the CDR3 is TGTGCCAGCAGTCACTGGACAGATCGCCATCAGCCCCAGCATTTT.

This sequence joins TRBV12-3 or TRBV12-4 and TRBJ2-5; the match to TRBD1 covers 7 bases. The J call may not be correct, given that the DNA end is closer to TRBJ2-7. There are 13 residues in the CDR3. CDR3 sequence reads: CASSFKQGSEQYF. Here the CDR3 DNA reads TGTGCCAGCAGCTTTAAACAGGGGTCCGAGCAGTACTTC.

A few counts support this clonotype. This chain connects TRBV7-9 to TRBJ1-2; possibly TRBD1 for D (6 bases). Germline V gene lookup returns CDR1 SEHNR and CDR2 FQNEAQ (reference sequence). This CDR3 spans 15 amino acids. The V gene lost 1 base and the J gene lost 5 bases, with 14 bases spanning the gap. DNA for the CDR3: TGTGCCAGCAGCTTAGGGCGACAGGATTCTTATGGCTACACCTTC. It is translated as CASSLGRQDSYGYTF. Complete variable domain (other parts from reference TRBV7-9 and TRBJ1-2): DTGVSQNPRHKITKRGQNVTFRCDPISEHNRLYWYRQTLGQGPEFLTYFQNEAQLEKSRLLSDRFSAERPKGSFSTLEIQRTEQGDSAMYLCASSLGRQDSYGYTFGSGTRLTVV.

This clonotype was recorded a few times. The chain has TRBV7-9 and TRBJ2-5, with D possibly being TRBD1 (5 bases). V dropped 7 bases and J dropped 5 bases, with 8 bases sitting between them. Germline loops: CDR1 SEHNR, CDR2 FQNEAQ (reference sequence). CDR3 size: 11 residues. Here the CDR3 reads CASTDMETQYF. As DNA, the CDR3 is TGTGCCAGCACGGACATGGAGACCCAGTACTTC.

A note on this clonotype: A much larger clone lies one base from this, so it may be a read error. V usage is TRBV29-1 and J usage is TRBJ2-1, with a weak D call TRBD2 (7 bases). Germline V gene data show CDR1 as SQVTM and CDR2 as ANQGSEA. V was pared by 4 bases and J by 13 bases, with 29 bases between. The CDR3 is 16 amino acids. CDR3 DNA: TGCAGCGTTGGTCGGGGGGCGCCGGAAATTGGGGAGACCCAGTTCTTC. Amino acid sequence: CSVGRGAPEIGETQFF.

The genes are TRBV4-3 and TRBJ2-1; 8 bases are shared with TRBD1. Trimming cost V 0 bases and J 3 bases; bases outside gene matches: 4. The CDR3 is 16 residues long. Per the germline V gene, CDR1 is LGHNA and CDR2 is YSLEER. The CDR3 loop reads CASSQEEDRVYNEQFF. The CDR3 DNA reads TGCGCCAGCAGCCAAGAGGAGGACAGGGTCTACAATGAGCAGTTCTTC.

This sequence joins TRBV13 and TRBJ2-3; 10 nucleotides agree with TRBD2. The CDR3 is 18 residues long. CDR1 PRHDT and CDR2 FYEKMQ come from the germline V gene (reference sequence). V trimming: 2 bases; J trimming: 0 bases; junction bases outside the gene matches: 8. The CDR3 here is CASSLITGLAESTDTQYF. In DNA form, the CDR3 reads TGTGCCAGCAGCTTAATCACCGGACTAGCGGAGAGCACAGATACGCAGTATTTT. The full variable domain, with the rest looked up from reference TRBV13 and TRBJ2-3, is AAGVIQSPRHLIKEKRETATLKCYPIPRHDTVYWYQQGPGQDPQFLISFYEKMQSDKGSIPDRFSAQQFSDYHSELNMSSLELGDSALYFCASSLITGLAESTDTQYFGPGTRLTVL.

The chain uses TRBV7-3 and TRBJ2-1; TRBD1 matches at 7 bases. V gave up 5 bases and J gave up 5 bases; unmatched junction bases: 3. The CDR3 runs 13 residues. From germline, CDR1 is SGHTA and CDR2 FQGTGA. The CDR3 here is CASSTGTDNEQFF. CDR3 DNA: TGTGCCAGCAGCACGGGGACAGACAATGAGCAGTTCTTC.

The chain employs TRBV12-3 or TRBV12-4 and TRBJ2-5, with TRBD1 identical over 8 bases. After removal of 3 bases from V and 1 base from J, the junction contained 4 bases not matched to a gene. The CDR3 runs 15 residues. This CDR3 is CASSFQGAIQETQYF. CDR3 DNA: TGTGCCAGCAGTTTCCAGGGGGCAATCCAAGAGACCCAGTACTTC.

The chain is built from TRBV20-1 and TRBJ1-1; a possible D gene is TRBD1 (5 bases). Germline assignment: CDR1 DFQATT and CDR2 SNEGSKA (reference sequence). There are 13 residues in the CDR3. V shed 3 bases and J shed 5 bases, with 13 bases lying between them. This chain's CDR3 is CSARGPGNTEAFF. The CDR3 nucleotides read TGCAGTGCTAGGGGACCTGGCAATACTGAAGCTTTCTTT.

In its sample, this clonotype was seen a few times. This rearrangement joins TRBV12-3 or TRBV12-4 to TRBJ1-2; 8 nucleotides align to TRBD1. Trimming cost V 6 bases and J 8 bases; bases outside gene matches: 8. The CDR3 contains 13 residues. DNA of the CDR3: TGTGCCAGCAGCCGGACAGGGTTGGGCGGCTACACCTTC. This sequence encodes CASSRTGLGGYTF.

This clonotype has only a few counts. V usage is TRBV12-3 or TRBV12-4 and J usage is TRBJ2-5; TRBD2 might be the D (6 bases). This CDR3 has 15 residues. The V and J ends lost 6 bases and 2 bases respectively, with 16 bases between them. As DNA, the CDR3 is TGTGCCAGCAGCCGGGACTCGGCCCGTCAAGAGACCCAGTACTTC. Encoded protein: CASSRDSARQETQYF.

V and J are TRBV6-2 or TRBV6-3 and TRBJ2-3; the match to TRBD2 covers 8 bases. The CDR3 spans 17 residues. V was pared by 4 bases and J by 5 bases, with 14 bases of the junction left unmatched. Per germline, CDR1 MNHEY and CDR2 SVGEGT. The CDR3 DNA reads TGTGCCAGCAGTTCCAAGCCTGCGGGGGGCGTGGGAGATACGCAGTATTTT. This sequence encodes CASSSKPAGGVGDTQYF.

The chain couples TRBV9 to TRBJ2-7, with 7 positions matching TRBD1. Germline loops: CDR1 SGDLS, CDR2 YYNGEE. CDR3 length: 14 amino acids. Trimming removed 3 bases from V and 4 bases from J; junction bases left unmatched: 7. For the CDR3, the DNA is TGTGCCAGCAGCGCGGGACAGAAGGGATACGAGCAGTACTTC. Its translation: CASSAGQKGYEQYF. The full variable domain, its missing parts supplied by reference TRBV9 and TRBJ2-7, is DSGVTQTPKHLITATGQRVTLRCSPRSGDLSVYWYQQSLDQGLQFLIQYYNGEERAKGNILERFSAQQFPDLHSELNLSSLELGDSALYFCASSAGQKGYEQYFGPGTRLTVT.

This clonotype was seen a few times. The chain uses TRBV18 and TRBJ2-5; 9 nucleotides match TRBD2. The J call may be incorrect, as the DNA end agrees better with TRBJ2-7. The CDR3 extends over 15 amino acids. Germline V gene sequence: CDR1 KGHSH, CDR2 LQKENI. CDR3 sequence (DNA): TGTGCCAGCTCACCAGGACTAGCGATTGCTTTCGAGCAGTACTTC. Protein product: CASSPGLAIAFEQYF.

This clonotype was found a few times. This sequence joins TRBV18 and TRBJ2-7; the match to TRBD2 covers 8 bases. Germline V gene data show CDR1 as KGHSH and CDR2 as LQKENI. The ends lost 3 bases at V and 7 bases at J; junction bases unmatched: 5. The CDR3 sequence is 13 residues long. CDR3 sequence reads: CASSPAGGWEQYF. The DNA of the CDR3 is TGTGCCAGCTCACCGGCGGGGGGCTGGGAGCAGTACTTC.

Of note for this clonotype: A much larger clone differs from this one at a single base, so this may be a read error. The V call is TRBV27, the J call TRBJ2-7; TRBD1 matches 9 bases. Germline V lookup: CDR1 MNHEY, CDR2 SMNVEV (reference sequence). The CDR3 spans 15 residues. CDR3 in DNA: TGTGCCATCAGTTCTGGGGGACAGGGCCCCTACGAGCAGTACTTC. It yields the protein CAISSGGQGPYEQYF.